This TCR beta chain was identified during a study of regulatory T cells in long-lasting Graves disease. Time point reported: persistent/refractory GD, antithyroid drugs over 5 years with positive TRAb. There was RNA extracted from PBMCs, and the TCR library was made from it. Diagnosis followed American Thyroid Association guidelines for Graves' disease. Patients came through an endocrinology department, and that department was in Xi'an, China. Peripheral blood, 7 to 9.5 milliliters per patient, was collected in EDTA tubes. Arm-PCR of CDR3 regions with iRepertoire HTBI primers generated TCR beta libraries. One entry per CDR3 protein, called by TCRdb with MiXCR from the multiplex PCR reads. The top ten hold 29% of the sample, which has about 340,000 distinct CDR3 sequences, roughly 21% seen once. In germline, CDR1 is DFQATT, CDR2 SNEGSKA (reference sequence). This CDR3 spans 12 amino acids. V trimming: 2 bases; J trimming: 4 bases; junction bases outside the gene matches: 0.

This specimen consisted of peripheral blood mononuclear cells (PBMCs), obtained when the disease was refractory, from a patient treated with antithyroid drugs. The source is a female donor with Graves disease. The genes are TRBV20-1 and TRBJ2-7, with TRBD2 identical over 9 bases. The CDR3: CSARLAGYEQYF. CDR3 coding DNA: TGCAGTGCTAGACTAGCGGGATACGAGCAGTACTTC.